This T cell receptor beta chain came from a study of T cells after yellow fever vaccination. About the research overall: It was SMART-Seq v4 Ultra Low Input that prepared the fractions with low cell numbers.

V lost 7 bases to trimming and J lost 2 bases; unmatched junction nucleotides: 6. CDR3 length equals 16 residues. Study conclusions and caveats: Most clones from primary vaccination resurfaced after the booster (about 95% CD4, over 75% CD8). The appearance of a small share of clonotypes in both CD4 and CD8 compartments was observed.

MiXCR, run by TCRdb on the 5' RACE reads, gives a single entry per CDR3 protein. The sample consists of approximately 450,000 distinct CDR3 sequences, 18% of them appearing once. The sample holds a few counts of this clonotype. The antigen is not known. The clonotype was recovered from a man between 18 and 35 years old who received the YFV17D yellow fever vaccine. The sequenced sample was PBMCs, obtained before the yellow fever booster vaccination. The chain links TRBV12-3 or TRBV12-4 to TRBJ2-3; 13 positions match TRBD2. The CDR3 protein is CASTPGLAGATDTQYF. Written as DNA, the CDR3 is TGTGCCAGCACCCCAGGACTAGCGGGGGCCACAGATACGCAGTATTTT.